The clone carrying this TCR beta chain turned up a few times. Its antigen is as yet unknown. The data originate from a study of OX40 agonist ivuxolimab in advanced cancers. The study's findings and limits: Researchers report that CD8+ T cells had, on average, more expanded clones than CD4+. Partial responders at 0.1-3.0 mg/kg showed near-lowest clonal expansion. Certain nonresponders likewise exhibited a low normalized T-cell clonal expansion. Dose levels from 0.1 to 3.0 mg/kg saw CD4+ and CD8+ blood T cells expand clonally by week 6.

CDR3 length equals 14 residues. Data came from immunoSEQ multiplex PCR; TCRdb stores just in-frame clones and leaves some out. Found here are some 44,000 clones, 80% of them singletons; the top ten hold under 11%. The receptor was isolated from an adult with an advanced solid tumor such as melanoma, head and neck, liver or kidney cancer. Here the sequenced sample was CD4+ or CD8+ T cells sorted from blood, taken in a trial of the OX40 agonist ivuxolimab. This chain joins TRBV21-1 and TRBJ2-7; the DNA was not used to check the table's D call, TRBD2. TRBV21-1 is a known pseudogene. The DNA for the CDR3 is TGTGCCAGCAGCCTGAGGGTCAGCTCCTACGAGCAGTACTTC. Its protein is CASSLRVSSYEQYF.